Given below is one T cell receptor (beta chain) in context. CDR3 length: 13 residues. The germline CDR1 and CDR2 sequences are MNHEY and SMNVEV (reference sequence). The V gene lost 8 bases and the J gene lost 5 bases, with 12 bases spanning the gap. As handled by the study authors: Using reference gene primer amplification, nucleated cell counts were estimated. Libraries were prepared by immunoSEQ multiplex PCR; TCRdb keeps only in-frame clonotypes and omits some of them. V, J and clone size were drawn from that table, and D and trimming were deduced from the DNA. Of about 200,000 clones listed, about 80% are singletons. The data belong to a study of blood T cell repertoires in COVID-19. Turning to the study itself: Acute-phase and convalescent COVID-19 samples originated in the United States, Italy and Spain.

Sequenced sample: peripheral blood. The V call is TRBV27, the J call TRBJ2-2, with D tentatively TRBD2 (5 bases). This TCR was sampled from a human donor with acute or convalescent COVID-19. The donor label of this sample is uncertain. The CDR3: CASAPPGTGELFF. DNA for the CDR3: TGTGCCAGCGCCCCCCCGGGGACCGGGGAGCTGTTTTTT.